This TCR beta chain was sequenced in a study of blood T cells in healthy people across ages (dated by TCRdb to the mid-2010s). With respect to the entire study: In model experiments, roughly one uniquely barcoded TCR beta cDNA molecule per two T cells was captured by template switching. Age-related changes in TCR beta repertoire diversity were measured in the study by deep sequencing normalized with unique cDNA molecular identifiers. The donors were divided into four age groups: young (average about 15 years), middle-aged (approximately 42), aged (under 70) and long-lived (approximately 74). To avoid experimental bias, donors of different ages were distributed randomly across sequencing lanes. Two additional independent replicas of 1 million unique cDNA reads from the same blood draw were analyzed for two donors (one aged 18 to 30 and one aged 80 or older).

The roughly 42 donors, aged roughly 6 to 95 years, were systemically healthy Caucasian individuals from Russia. Ten milliliters of peripheral blood were drawn from each donor into EDTA-treated Vacutainer tubes. Ficoll-Paque density-gradient centrifugation was used to isolate PBMCs, with at least 7 million per sample. Total RNA, at least 6 micrograms per sample, was extracted from PBMCs with Trizol reagent. For every donor, an aliquot of PBMCs went through flow cytometry to measure the percentages of naive CD45RAhigh/CD27high T cells. The paper's findings and limits, for the study overall: Because donor CMV infection status was unknown, age-related changes in expanded clonotypes were potentially confounded. Conclusive comparison of naive and antigen-experienced compartments was prevented by the profiling of bulk unsorted PBMCs. Observed TCR beta diversity per million T cells fell roughly linearly with age, and a significant reduction was already apparent by age roughly 40. Estimates of total diversity based on one million sequenced T cells were considered lower bounds and underestimates. There was a strong correlation between observed TCR beta diversity and the percentage of naive T cells measured by flow cytometry. The long-lived group showed more naive CD4+ T cells, fewer expanded clones and increased TCR diversity than the aged group, suggesting age selection.

According to the germline V gene, CDR1 reads SGHTA and CDR2 reads FQGNSA. Trimming costs V 1 base and J 8 bases, and their ends lie 11 bases apart. The CDR3, cysteine through phenylalanine, is 13 amino acids long. CDR3 DNA only is kept here, 39 bases in frame from base 1. About this clonotype: Its antigen target is currently unknown. No much larger clonotype is one base removed from it; base qualities were not supplied.

Libraries were constructed by 5' RACE. Sequencing instrument: Illumina HiSeq 2500. A second PCR of roughly 7 to 12 cycles was run with a J-beta primer mix and a sample-barcoded 5' primer. Each TCR beta cDNA molecule received a unique molecular identifier from a template-switch 5' adaptor carrying 12 random nucleotides. At least 3 million CDR3-containing paired-end reads were obtained from each sample. All of the RNA was converted into first-strand cDNA using the Mint cDNA synthesis kit, with a TRBC-specific oligonucleotide serving as the primer. After uracil-DNA glycosylase treatment, a first 18-cycle PCR used universal primers M1SS and BC2_uni_R on all cDNA. As for the authors' bioinformatics: For normalization, 1 million high-quality reads, each with a distinct molecular identifier, were randomly selected from each sample. Reads sharing molecular identifiers were discarded rather than binned into consensus sequences. MiTCR, with a Q25 quality threshold and the strictest error-elimination algorithm, was used for CDR3 identification, clonotype clustering and error correction. A nonparametric unseen species model with Euler transformation was used to estimate a lower bound on total TCR beta diversity. TCRdb's own reprocessing of the public reads used fastp at Q25 and MiXCR and kept productive beta chains. When rows share a CDR3 protein, they turn into one entry using the most common DNA and genes. What appears here as the V and J calls and clone size reflects TCRdb's work, not the paper's. The sample has under 800,000 distinct CDR3 sequences on record, about 21% of them singletons. 3.5% to 4% of the sample is held by the ten biggest clonotypes.

Recombination linked TRBV7-2 to TRBJ1-2, with the identity of the D gene unclear. Sequenced sample: blood. This sequence originates from a man aged 70 or older in good health. The DNA sequence reads TGTGCCAGCAGCTTAGGGGTTATCAGGGGCTACACCTTC. This yields the protein CASSLGVIRGYTF. The reference TRBV7-2 and TRBJ1-2 proteins fill in what lies around the CDR3, so the full variable domain reads GAGVSQSPSNKVTEKGKDVELRCDPISGHTALYWYRQSLGQGLEFLIYFQGNSAPDKSGLPSDRFSAERTGGSVSTLTIQRTQQEDSAVYLCASSLGVIRGYTFGSGTRLTVV.